These T cell receptor beta chains were read from a single sample in a study of Ad26.COV2.S vaccination and SARS-CoV-2 variants. The data were produced by immunoSEQ multiplex PCR, yet TCRdb's version contains in-frame clones alone and is incomplete. The data show some 370,000 clones, roughly four fifths seen once. Here the sequenced sample was peripheral blood, taken in a trial of Ad26.COV2.S vaccine versus placebo. These receptors were taken from a person aged 18-65 years who received the Ad26.COV2.S COVID-19 vaccine or a placebo. CDR3s include the opening cysteine and the closing phenylalanine or tryptophan. D genes are given only for firm matches. Clone size, where shown, is once, few, many, or a class for clones that have expanded.

size: NA
V: TRBV12-3/TRBV12-4
J: TRBJ1-3
length: 12
D: NA
DNA: TGTGCCAGCAGTTTGGCGAGAAACACCATATATTTT
CDR3: CASSLARNTIYF

size: NA
V: TRBV12-3/TRBV12-4
J: TRBJ1-3
length: 11
D: NA
DNA: TGTGCCAGCACCTCTGGAAACACCATATATTTT
CDR3: CASTSGNTIYF

size: NA
V: TRBV4-3
J: TRBJ2-7
length: 15
D: NA
DNA: TGCGCCAGCAGCCAAGATCAGAACTTCGCCTACGAGCAGTACTTC
CDR3: CASSQDQNFAYEQYF

size: NA
V: TRBV14
J: TRBJ1-6
length: 15
D: NA
DNA: TGTGCCAGCAGCCCCCTGGGCGTCACCAGTTCACCCCTCCACTTT
CDR3: CASSPLGVTSSPLHF

size: NA
V: TRBV19
J: TRBJ1-2
length: 14
D: TRBD1
DNA: TGTGCCAGTAGTCCCCAGACAGGGGGCTATGGCTACACCTTC
CDR3: CASSPQTGGYGYTF

size: NA
V: TRBV27
J: TRBJ1-6
length: 17
D: TRBD1
DNA: TGTGCCAGCAGTTTTCGGGACAGGGTTACTTATAATTCACCCCTCCACTTT
CDR3: CASSFRDRVTYNSPLHF

size: NA
V: TRBV4-1
J: TRBJ1-4
length: 15
D: TRBD1
DNA: TGCGCCAGCAGCCAAGAAACAGGGGAGGGTGAAAAACTGTTTTTT
CDR3: CASSQETGEGEKLFF

size: NA
V: TRBV5-6
J: TRBJ1-2
length: 14
D: NA
DNA: TGTGCCAGCAGCCTCTGGGGTCCAGAGAGTGGCTACACCTTC
CDR3: CASSLWGPESGYTF

size: NA
V: TRBV6-5
J: TRBJ1-1
length: 15
D: NA
DNA: TGTGCCAGCAGGTGGACAAAGCGGTCTGGTACTGAAGCTTTCTTT
CDR3: CASRWTKRSGTEAFF

size: NA
V: TRBV29-1
J: TRBJ1-1
length: 13
D: NA
DNA: TGCAGCGTTGAAGATCAGCCAGGGACTGAAGCTTTCTTT
CDR3: CSVEDQPGTEAFF

size: few
V: TRBV9
J: TRBJ1-5
length: 15
D: TRBD1
DNA: TGTGCCAGCAGCGGAACAGGGGGCGCCGGTCAGCCCCAGCATTTT
CDR3: CASSGTGGAGQPQHF

size: once
V: TRBV24-1
J: TRBJ2-2
length: 16
D: TRBD1
DNA: TGTGCCACCAGTGATCCCACCGGGACAGTAATCGGGGAGCTGTTTTTT
CDR3: CATSDPTGTVIGELFF

size: NA
V: TRBV29-1
J: TRBJ2-5
length: 12
D: NA
DNA: TGCAGCGTCGCTGGGATCTCGGAGACCCAGTACTTC
CDR3: CSVAGISETQYF

size: NA
V: TRBV6-5
J: TRBJ1-2
length: 12
D: NA
DNA: TGTGCCACCACAAAAGGGGGGGCCGGCTACACCTTC
CDR3: CATTKGGAGYTF

size: NA
V: TRBV9
J: TRBJ1-1
length: 13
D: NA
DNA: TGTGCCAGCAGCCCGATGGGGTACACTGAAGCTTTCTTT
CDR3: CASSPMGYTEAFF

size: few
V: TRBV4-2
J: TRBJ1-4
length: 15
D: TRBD1
DNA: TGTGCCAGCAGCTCCTCCGGGACAGTTAATGAAAAACTGTTTTTT
CDR3: CASSSSGTVNEKLFF

size: once
V: TRBV27
J: TRBJ1-2
length: 16
D: NA
DNA: TGTGCCAGCAGTTTAGGGGCCGCAGCACGGGGTTATGGCTACACCTTC
CDR3: CASSLGAAARGYGYTF

size: NA
V: TRBV27
J: TRBJ2-3
length: 13
D: TRBD1
DNA: TGTGCCAGCTCGGACAGGCCTGGGGATACGCAGTATTTT
CDR3: CASSDRPGDTQYF

size: NA
V: TRBV29-1
J: TRBJ2-7
length: 13
D: TRBD1
DNA: TGCAGCGTGGCCGAGACAGGGAAGGCCGAGCAGTACTTC
CDR3: CSVAETGKAEQYF

size: NA
V: TRBV10-3
J: TRBJ2-7
length: 12
D: NA
DNA: TGTGCCATCAGAGAGGAGAGAGGCGAGCAGTACTTC
CDR3: CAIREERGEQYF